These 22 T cell receptor beta chains share one sample of origin, sequenced in a study of early T cells in non-severe SARS-CoV-2 infection. MiXCR was run by TCRdb on the 5' RACE reads, yielding one entry per CDR3 protein. The sample includes about 75,000 distinct CDR3 sequences, 11% of them seen just once. Material: whole blood, obtained at baseline. Source of these receptors: an adult who was a healthcare worker with PCR-confirmed SARS-CoV-2 infection or an uninfected control (not recorded which).

This clonotype has at least ten counts. This rearrangement joins TRBV12-5 to TRBJ2-2; 8 bases are shared with TRBD1. Germline V gene data show CDR1 as LGHNT and CDR2 as FRNRAP. V was pared by 0 bases and J by 6 bases, with 0 bases of the junction left unmatched. The CDR3 runs 14 residues. CDR3 sequence reads: CASGLVTGAGELFF. CDR3 nucleotide sequence: TGTGCTAGTGGTTTGGTGACAGGGGCCGGGGAGCTGTTTTTT.

This clonotype was found many times. The chain is built from TRBV12-3 or TRBV12-4 and TRBJ2-5; no clear D gene. The V end was cut by 1 base, the J end by 4 bases, with 13 bases between. The CDR3 is made up of 15 amino acids. The CDR3, as DNA: TGTGCCAGCAGTTTAGGGATGGGCGGCGTAGAGACCCAGTACTTC. It is translated as CASSLGMGGVETQYF.

This clonotype was counted between two and nine times. This sequence joins TRBV6-5 and TRBJ1-2; D is ambiguous. This CDR3 contains 13 residues. Germline CDR1 reads MNHEY; CDR2 reads SVGAGI. Trimming took 8 bases from V and 2 from J, leaving 12 bases between them. The CDR3 here is CASCRDLNYGYTF. In nucleotides, the CDR3 is TGTGCCAGCTGTAGGGATTTAAACTATGGCTACACCTTC.

This clonotype was detected many times. The chain is built from TRBV14 and TRBJ2-1; D is unresolved. V shed 3 bases and J shed 4 bases, with 7 bases lying between them. Germline loops: CDR1 SGHDN, CDR2 FVKESK. CDR3 length: 13 residues. In nucleotides, the CDR3 is TGTGCCAGCAGCCAGGCGTTGTACAATGAGCAGTTCTTC. Translation gives CASSQALYNEQFF.

This clonotype was observed many times. The V and J genes are TRBV5-6 and TRBJ2-1; D may be TRBD1 or TRBD2 (6 bases each). Germline values: CDR1 SGHDT, CDR2 YYEEEE. This CDR3 contains 15 residues. Trimming left V 1 base short and J 6 bases short, with 14 bases between. DNA for the CDR3: TGTGCCAGCAGCTTGTCGGGGGCGCCTACCAATGAGCAGTTCTTC. Its translation is CASSLSGAPTNEQFF.

The table lists this clonotype with a few counts. The rearrangement uses TRBV5-1 and TRBJ1-2; TRBD1 matches at 7 bases. Trimming cost V 3 bases and J 5 bases; bases outside gene matches: 7. The CDR3 is 14 residues long. Per germline, CDR1 SGHRS and CDR2 YFSETQ. This CDR3 reads CASSYGQVGYGYTF. For the CDR3, the DNA is TGCGCCAGCAGCTATGGACAGGTTGGATATGGCTACACCTTC.

The gene calls are TRBV11-2 and TRBJ2-3; D remains unclear. The V gene lost 5 bases and the J gene lost 9 bases, with 12 bases spanning the gap. Germline V CDR1 and CDR2: SGHAT, FQNNGV. The CDR3 totals 12 residues. For the CDR3, the DNA is TGTGCCAGCAGCGCCCCAGAGGTGACGCAGTATTTT. Protein sequence: CASSAPEVTQYF. Variable domain in full (rest from reference TRBV11-2 and TRBJ2-3): EAGVAQSPRYKIIEKRQSVAFWCNPISGHATLYWYQQILGQGPKLLIQFQNNGVVDDSQLPKDRFSAERLKGVDSTLKIQPAKLEDSAVYLCASSAPEVTQYFGPGTRLTVL.

The chain couples TRBV20-1 to TRBJ2-2; 12 nucleotides align to TRBD2. The V gene end was trimmed by 4 bases and the J gene end by 0 bases; junction bases not matched to a gene: 3. Germline CDR1 is DFQATT and CDR2 is SNEGSKA (reference sequence). The CDR3 has 16 amino acids. CDR3 in amino acids: CSAMTSGGPNTGELFF. CDR3 DNA: TGCAGTGCTATGACTAGCGGGGGCCCGAACACCGGGGAGCTGTTTTTT.

This clonotype was seen more than once but under ten times. The chain combines TRBV27 with TRBJ2-3; D may be TRBD2 (5 bases). CDR3 length equals 17 residues. Germline V CDR1 and CDR2: MNHEY, SMNVEV (reference sequence). The V and J ends lost 6 bases and 3 bases respectively, with 22 bases between them. CDR3 coding DNA: TGTGCCAGCAGCCCCAAACACGTATGGGGAGTTACAGATACGCAGTATTTT. Its translation: CASSPKHVWGVTDTQYF.

The chain carries TRBV7-2 and TRBJ1-1; possibly TRBD1 for D (5 bases). Germline V CDR1 and CDR2: SGHTA, FQGNSA. The length of the CDR3 is 14 residues. Trimming took 4 bases from V and 6 from J, leaving 15 bases between them. This CDR3 is CASSSRGLSAEAFF. Here the CDR3 DNA reads TGTGCCAGCAGCTCAAGGGGATTGTCAGCTGAAGCTTTCTTT.

This chain uses TRBV28 with TRBJ2-1; D is perhaps TRBD1 (6 bases). The germline V gene encodes CDR1 MDHEN and CDR2 SYDVKM. Trimming took off 6 bases at V and 7 bases at J, with 19 bases between the two ends. The CDR3 is made up of 15 amino acids. The CDR3, as DNA: TGTGCCAGCAGCCTAACTAGGGGGATTTGGAATGAGCAGTTCTTC. Its protein is CASSLTRGIWNEQFF.

This clonotype appeared a few times. The chain couples TRBV7-6 to TRBJ1-2; 9 bases are a match to TRBD1. The junction had 4 bases not matched to a gene; V was cut back by 5 bases and J by 6 bases. Germline V gives CDR1 SGHVS, CDR2 FNYEAQ. This CDR3 spans 13 amino acids. The CDR3 is CASSLRDRDGYTF. The CDR3 DNA reads TGTGCCAGCAGCCTCCGGGACAGGGATGGCTACACCTTC.

The chain carries TRBV11-2 and TRBJ2-7, with D perhaps TRBD2 (6 bases). Germline V CDR1 and CDR2: SGHAT, FQNNGV. The CDR3 has 15 amino acids. Trimming removed 0 bases from V and 6 bases from J, with 15 bases in between. The CDR3 DNA sequence: TGTGCCAGCAGCTTAGAGCGGGGATCCTTTGTCGAGCAGTACTTC. As protein: CASSLERGSFVEQYF.

This chain links TRBV20-1 with TRBJ1-2, with D possibly matching TRBD1 (6 bases). The CDR3 has 15 amino acids. V lost 3 bases, J lost 2 bases, and 16 bases lay in between. The germline V gene has CDR1 DFQATT and CDR2 SNEGSKA (reference sequence). CDR3 bases: TGCAGTGCTAGCTCCGACAGGCGCAGAAACTATGGCTACACCTTC. This codes for CSASSDRRRNYGYTF.

This clonotype was counted only a few times. This chain links TRBV7-9 with TRBJ1-1, with a tentative D call TRBD1 (5 bases). Per the germline V gene, CDR1 is SEHNR and CDR2 is FQNEAQ (reference sequence). The CDR3 is 11 residues long. Trimming took off 7 bases at V and 3 bases at J, with 6 bases between the two ends. The CDR3 loop is CASTRDTEAFF. CDR3 nucleotide sequence: TGTGCCAGCACCAGGGACACTGAAGCTTTCTTT.

By sample fraction, this clonotype is medium-sized. CDR3 sequence reads: CASSLITRRHNEQFF. DNA for the CDR3: TGTGCCAGCAGCCTAATAACTCGCAGACACAATGAGCAGTTCTTC. The chain recombines TRBV3-1 with TRBJ2-1; no reliable D call. Germline lookup yields CDR1 LGHDT and CDR2 YNNKEL (reference sequence). This CDR3 is 15 amino acids long. Trimming removed 4 bases from V and 5 bases from J, with 15 bases in between.

This clonotype was seen many times. CDR3 region: CSVPPVLNEQYF. CDR3 sequence (DNA): TGCAGCGTCCCGCCGGTGCTAAACGAGCAGTACTTC. This rearrangement joins TRBV29-1 to TRBJ2-7; no reliable D call. Germline V CDR1 and CDR2: SQVTM, ANQGSEA. Deletions cut 6 bases from V and 5 bases from J, with 14 bases between. The CDR3 spans 12 residues.

This clonotype was counted only a few times. The CDR3 nucleotides read TGTGCCAGCAGTTTTGGATACTATGGCTACACCTTC. Its protein product is CASSFGYYGYTF. The rearrangement links TRBV28 to TRBJ1-2; D is uncertain. This CDR3 has 12 residues. Trimming took off 3 bases at V and 3 bases at J, with 5 bases between the two ends. Germline V gene lookup returns CDR1 MDHEN and CDR2 SYDVKM.

This clonotype was seen ten or more times. V gene TRBV19 combines with J gene TRBJ1-6, with D perhaps matching TRBD1 (5 bases). CDR1 is LNHDA, CDR2 SQIVND, per germline (reference sequence). This CDR3 spans 18 amino acids. Trimming left V 7 bases short and J 8 bases short, with 27 bases between. CDR3 amino acids: CASTLARGGSPPHSPLHF. The CDR3, as DNA: TGTGCCAGTACCCTTGCACGCGGGGGATCTCCACCTCATTCACCCCTCCACTTT.

This clonotype was counted only a few times. The chain couples TRBV7-9 to TRBJ2-1; 12 bases line up with TRBD2. This CDR3 has 18 residues. Germline CDR1 and CDR2: SEHNR and FQNEAQ (reference sequence). Trimming took 4 bases from V and 7 from J; bases not matched to a gene: 14. CDR3 sequence reads: CASSSYPLLAGGPNEQFF. CDR3 sequence (DNA): TGTGCCAGCAGCTCATACCCGCTTCTAGCGGGGGGGCCGAATGAGCAGTTCTTC.

This clonotype was seen only a few times. The chain is built from TRBV7-2 and TRBJ2-7; 8 bases are shared with TRBD1. J lost 7 bases, V lost 1 base, and 6 bases had no gene match. The germline V gene encodes CDR1 SGHTA and CDR2 FQGNSA. The length of the CDR3 is 14 residues. The CDR3 sequence is CASSLDQGAEEQYF. CDR3 nucleotide sequence: TGTGCCAGCAGCTTAGACCAGGGGGCAGAAGAGCAGTACTTC.

The chain carries TRBV18 and TRBJ1-1; 9 nucleotides match TRBD1. Germline V gene data show CDR1 as KGHSH and CDR2 as LQKENI. V shed 4 bases and J 6 bases; nucleotides not matched to a gene: 9. The CDR3 extends over 15 amino acids. For the CDR3, the DNA is TGTGCCAGCTCACGGGTACAGGGGGCGCAGTCTGAAGCTTTCTTT. Its protein product is CASSRVQGAQSEAFF. Full variable domain (outside the CDR3, taken from reference TRBV18 and TRBJ1-1): NAGVMQNPRHLVRRRGQEARLRCSPMKGHSHVYWYRQLPEEGLKFMVYLQKENIIDESGMPKERFSAEFPKEGPSILRIQQVVRGDSAAYFCASSRVQGAQSEAFFGQGTRLTVV.